This T cell receptor beta chain was captured by sequencing in a study of T cells in Graves' hyperthyroidism and ophthalmopathy. Study at large: Peripheral blood was secured at the point of initial diagnosis, before any treatment.

V gave up 7 bases and J gave up 6 bases, with 19 bases separating them. The CDR3 sequence is 15 residues long. Germline V CDR1 and CDR2: ENHRY, SYGVKD. There were TCR beta CDR3 regions amplified from RNA transcripts. The TCR CDR3 first-round RT-PCR relied on the HTBI primer set. TCRdb re-called the multiplex PCR reads through MiXCR, storing one row per CDR3 protein. The sample carries about 380,000 distinct CDR3 sequences, approximately 17% recorded once. In its sample, this clonotype was seen many times. The antigen is unknown. Study results and caveats: Ophthalmopathy and stable hyperthyroidism were told apart by a 13 V-J model.

Material for sequencing was blood. This rearrangement joins TRBV10-3 to TRBJ2-1; D perhaps matches TRBD1 (7 bases). This receptor was obtained from a man aged 18 to 29 with Graves' ophthalmopathy. CDR3: CAIKKGAEGGNEQFF. CDR3 coding DNA: TGTGCCATCAAGAAGGGGGCAGAGGGAGGCAATGAGCAGTTCTTC.